The next 23 T cell receptor beta chains were all read from a single sample in a study of CXCR3-negative and CXCR3-positive naive CD8 T cells. UMI-labeled TRB cDNA libraries were prepared by 5' RACE. After re-calling the 5' RACE reads, TCRdb lists one entry per CDR3 protein, DNA absent. The sample table includes 84,000 or so distinct CDR3 sequences. General study results and limits: The study found more hydrophobic TRB CDR3s in CXCR3-positive naive cells than in CXCR3-negative naive cells.

Antigen specificity for these receptors is unknown. Input material: naive CXCR3+ CD8+ T cells from blood. Indicated subset: CD45RO-CCR7+CD27+CD95- naive CD8+ T cells expressing CXCR3 (TNR3+). The receptors derive from a human donor in good health. Some clones in this sample may be carry-over from other donors' samples.

The chain uses TRBV7-2 and TRBJ1-2. Germline loops: CDR1 SGHTA, CDR2 FQGNSA. This CDR3 contains 14 residues. The CDR3 protein is CASSLIQESYGYTF.

The chain joins TRBV29-1 to TRBJ2-7; no DNA is available, so the TRBD1 call from TCRdb remains unchecked. The CDR3 has 13 amino acids. Germline V gene lookup returns CDR1 SQVTM and CDR2 ANQGSEA. The CDR3 sequence is CSVGGQGLGEQYF.

The V gene is TRBV12-3 or TRBV12-4, the J gene TRBJ2-7. This CDR3 comprises 14 residues. CDR3 residues: CASSLWVSTYEQYF.

The gene calls are TRBV20-1 and TRBJ2-1. The V gene's germline CDR1 is DFQATT and CDR2 SNEGSKA (reference sequence). The CDR3 has 12 residues. The CDR3 here is CSAISSTYEQFF.

CDR3 protein: CASSHRQGQSYEQYF. This chain uses TRBV28 with TRBJ2-7; the D call from TCRdb, TRBD1, cannot be confirmed without DNA. The CDR3 runs to 15 residues. Germline CDR1 MDHEN, CDR2 SYDVKM.

The CDR3 spells CASTSWGNTEAFF. V is TRBV28 and J is TRBJ1-1. The CDR3 is 13 amino acids. CDR1 and CDR2 from the germline V gene are MDHEN and SYDVKM.

V usage is TRBV7-2 and J usage is TRBJ2-5; TCRdb picks TRBD1, but there is no DNA to check that call. CDR3 size: 17 residues. The germline V gene encodes CDR1 SGHTA and CDR2 FQGNSA. The CDR3: CASSLMPGDKDQETQYF.

The CDR3 here is CASSLGQATNTGELFF. V gene TRBV9 combines with J gene TRBJ2-2; the D call of TRBD1 rests on TCRdb alone, since no DNA is present to check it. Germline CDR1 is SGDLS and CDR2 is YYNGEE. The CDR3 has 16 residues.

V usage is TRBV7-6 and J usage is TRBJ2-1. From germline, CDR1 is SGHVS and CDR2 FNYEAQ. The CDR3 loop spans 15 amino acids. The CDR3 loop is CASSLNKARSNEQFF.

This chain uses TRBV7-8 with TRBJ2-5; TCRdb indicates TRBD1, and absent DNA this call remains unverified. Germline lookup yields CDR1 SGHVS and CDR2 FQNEAQ. The CDR3 extends over 16 amino acids. The CDR3 loop reads CASSLEGQGRRETHYF.

The chain has TRBV28 and TRBJ2-7; checking the TCRdb D call of TRBD1 is not possible without DNA. Looked up from germline, CDR1 is MDHEN and CDR2 is SYDVKM. The CDR3 has 14 amino acids. The CDR3 spells CASTPGRPSCEQYF.

The chain recombines TRBV19 with TRBJ2-2. The CDR3 length is 13 residues. Germline CDR1 LNHDA, CDR2 SQIVND (reference sequence). CDR3 sequence: CASSHTSTGELFF.

The chain employs TRBV6-5 and TRBJ1-2; TCRdb calls TRBD1, which cannot be checked without DNA. Germline loops: CDR1 MNHEY, CDR2 SVGAGI. This CDR3 comprises 13 residues. The chain's CDR3 is CASSPSGGYGYTF.

The V call is TRBV4-3, the J call TRBJ2-1; TCRdb reports TRBD1, a call that lacks DNA to check it against. CDR3 length: 17 residues. Germline assignment: CDR1 LGHNA and CDR2 YSLEER. CDR3 amino acids: CASSQDTMERGVDEQFF.

The CDR3 is CASSLGTENNQPQHF. The chain has TRBV28 and TRBJ1-5. Germline V CDR1 and CDR2: MDHEN, SYDVKM. The CDR3 has 15 amino acids.

The chain employs TRBV4-1 and TRBJ1-5; TCRdb calls TRBD1, which cannot be checked without DNA. This CDR3 comprises 15 residues. Germline-derived CDR1 and CDR2 are MGHRA and YSYEKL. The CDR3 is CASSQDLGAGQPQHF.

The chain is built from TRBV15 and TRBJ1-1; no DNA is available, so the TRBD1 call from TCRdb remains unchecked. The germline V gene has CDR1 LNHNV and CDR2 YYDKDF (reference sequence). The CDR3 extends over 14 amino acids. The CDR3 protein is CATSRVLTGAEAFF.

The CDR3 loop is CASSQVAREHSYEQYF. The J gene is TRBJ2-7, the V gene TRBV4-1; the TCRdb D gene call, TRBD2, has no DNA to confirm it. This CDR3 is 16 amino acids long. Germline loops: CDR1 MGHRA, CDR2 YSYEKL.

The chain links TRBV5-1 to TRBJ2-3; TCRdb selects TRBD1, and the lack of DNA leaves this call unchecked. The CDR3 is 19 residues long. Germline CDR1 is SGHRS and CDR2 is YFSETQ. The CDR3 here is CAVVGGQGLPTAFTDTQYF.

This chain uses TRBV28 with TRBJ2-4; TCRdb picks TRBD2, but there is no DNA to check that call. Germline V lookup: CDR1 MDHEN, CDR2 SYDVKM. The CDR3 contains 19 residues. This CDR3 reads CASSLFSSGRAVVKNIQYF.

The chain links TRBV7-8 to TRBJ2-1; TCRdb names TRBD1, which stays unverified in the absence of DNA. CDR3 length: 14 residues. Per the germline V gene, CDR1 is SGHVS and CDR2 is FQNEAQ. Here the CDR3 reads CASSLDPGSNEQFF.

The V and J genes are TRBV10-3 and TRBJ2-7. The germline gives CDR1 ENHRY, CDR2 SYGVKD. The CDR3 covers 14 residues. CDR3 amino acids: CAISPERIIYEQYF.

The CDR3 loop is CSTRTRADTQYF. The chain carries TRBV15 and TRBJ2-3. Per the germline V gene, CDR1 is LNHNV and CDR2 is YYDKDF (reference sequence). The CDR3 loop spans 12 amino acids.